Listed below are T cell receptor beta chains from one sample, sequenced in a study of blood T cells in healthy people across ages. TCRdb reprocessed the 5' RACE reads with MiXCR, giving one entry per CDR3 protein. The data hold 1.2 million to 1.5 million distinct CDR3 sequences, with approximately 42% observed a single time. Input material: blood. The source of these receptors is a woman under 30 in good health. Each CDR3 is given with its conserved first and last residue. The D gene is left open where the match is weak. Size values are once, few and many counts, or a class for expanded clones, and some rows have none.

TRBJ1-6,NA,NA,TRBV6-5,TGTGCCAGCTCCCGGACCGCCGAATCGACCCTTTCACCCCTCCACTTT,CASSRTAESTLSPLHF
TRBJ2-6,NA,NA,TRBV20-1,TGCAGTGCTAGACCCAAAACAGGGCTAGGTCGGGGGGCCAACGTCCTGACTTTC,CSARPKTGLGRGANVLTF
TRBJ1-6,NA,NA,TRBV6-5,TGTGCCAGCAGTTACTCAGAGCAGGGTTATTCACCCCTCCACTTT,CASSYSEQGYSPLHF
TRBJ1-2,NA,NA,TRBV12-3/TRBV12-4,TGTGCCAGCAGAGAAGTAGGGGGGCAGGATAACTATGGCTACACCTTC,CASREVGGQDNYGYTF
TRBJ2-7,TRBD2,NA,TRBV28,TGTGCCGGCAGTTTGACCGGGACTAGCCTAGACTACGAGCAGTACTTC,CAGSLTGTSLDYEQYF
TRBJ2-1,TRBD2,NA,TRBV7-3,TGTGCCAGCAGCCCTCCCGCGGGAGCGGGGGGGCCTAATGAGCAGTTCTTC,CASSPPAGAGGPNEQFF
TRBJ2-5,TRBD1,NA,TRBV7-8,TGTGCCAGCAGCTATCAAGGGGGCAGGTTGGAGACCCAGTACTTC,CASSYQGGRLETQYF
TRBJ2-1,TRBD2,many,TRBV20-1,TGCAGTGCTAGACTAGCGGGGGGCTCCAATGAGCAGTTCTTC,CSARLAGGSNEQFF
TRBJ2-7,TRBD1,NA,TRBV5-1,TGCGCCAGCAGCGCCGGGACAGGGTCCCTCGAGCAGTACTTC,CASSAGTGSLEQYF
TRBJ2-3,NA,once,TRBV18,TGTGCCAGCTCACTAGCTAAGGACCACGCCGAGGCGCAGTATTTT,CASSLAKDHAEAQYF
TRBJ2-7,NA,NA,TRBV6-5,TGTGCCAGCAGTGGCGAGAGGGCCGGCGAGCAGTACTTC,CASSGERAGEQYF
TRBJ1-1,TRBD1,few,TRBV6-6,TGTGCCACCAAGATCCCAGGGGGCGCCCGGAACACTGAAGCTTTCTTT,CATKIPGGARNTEAFF
TRBJ1-2,NA,few,TRBV7-9,TGTGCCAGCAGCTTAAGAGACGGGTTGGGCTACACCTTC,CASSLRDGLGYTF
TRBJ2-3,TRBD2,few,TRBV14,TGTGCCAGCAGCCCAGGAGCGGGAGGGCCGGTGGCAGATACGCAGTATTTT,CASSPGAGGPVADTQYF
TRBJ2-6,NA,NA,TRBV12-3/TRBV12-4,TGTGCCAGCAGAACTCGACCGACTGCGGTGTCTGGGGCCAACGTCCTGACTTTC,CASRTRPTAVSGANVLTF
TRBJ2-1,NA,NA,TRBV20-1,TGCAGTGCTAGGACCTGGGCTAGCGATTACAATGAGCAGTTCTTC,CSARTWASDYNEQFF
TRBJ2-7,TRBD2,NA,TRBV7-2,TGTGCCAGCAGCCCGACTAGCGGGATCAATGAGCAGTACTTC,CASSPTSGINEQYF
TRBJ1-2,TRBD1,NA,TRBV27,TGTGCCAGCAGTTGGCGCTCCACAGGGGGCGGTGGGGGCTACACCTTC,CASSWRSTGGGGGYTF
TRBJ2-2,TRBD1,NA,TRBV20-1,TGCAGTGCTAGAGCGACAGGGGGCATAAACACCGGGGAGCTGTTTTTT,CSARATGGINTGELFF
TRBJ2-7,NA,NA,TRBV27,TGTGCCAGCAGGAAGAAACCAAACTCCTACGAGCAGTACTTC,CASRKKPNSYEQYF
TRBJ2-7,TRBD1,few,TRBV6-5,TGTGCCAGCAGACCAAGCAACAGGGGTACCTACGAGCAGTACTTC,CASRPSNRGTYEQYF
TRBJ2-3,TRBD1,few,TRBV14,TGTGCCAGCAGCCCGTGGAAGGGGGACAGGGTTGTGACGGAGTATTTT,CASSPWKGDRVVTEYF
TRBJ2-7,NA,few,TRBV20-1,TGCAGTGCTAGTTCTGAGAGGTACGAGCAGTACTTC,CSASSERYEQYF
TRBJ2-5,NA,NA,TRBV12-3/TRBV12-4,TGTGCCAGCAGCCAAGAGGACTGGAACCAAGAGACCCAGTACTTC,CASSQEDWNQETQYF
TRBJ1-2,NA,NA,TRBV6-2/TRBV6-3,TGTGCCAGCAGGCGACAGGTAGACTATGGCTACACCTTC,CASRRQVDYGYTF
TRBJ2-3,NA,NA,TRBV9,TGTGCCGGCAGCGTTTTCCTAGTTTCCCGCACAGATACGCAGTATTTT,CAGSVFLVSRTDTQYF
TRBJ2-5,NA,many,TRBV3-1,TGTGCCAGCAGCCAAGGAGAGACTAGGGACAATGAGCAGTACTTC,CASSQGETRDNEQYF
TRBJ1-5,NA,once,TRBV6-1,TGTGCCAGCAGTGAAGGGGTCCTGCAGAGCAATCAGCCCCAGCATTTT,CASSEGVLQSNQPQHF
TRBJ2-1,TRBD2,few,TRBV6-4,TGTGCCAGCAGTGAAGCGGGGGACCCCTCCTACAATGAGCAGTTCTTC,CASSEAGDPSYNEQFF
TRBJ2-3,TRBD1,NA,TRBV12-3/TRBV12-4,TGTGCCAGCAGTCGGACAGGGTGGGCAGATACGCAGTATTTT,CASSRTGWADTQYF
TRBJ2-5,NA,NA,TRBV27,TGTGCCAGCAGTCTCCGACAGGAATGGGAGACCCAGTACTTC,CASSLRQEWETQYF
TRBJ2-7,NA,few,TRBV7-9,TGTGCCAGCAGCTTACGGGCAACTGGGGCCAACGACGAGCAGTACTTC,CASSLRATGANDEQYF
TRBJ2-1,TRBD2,many,TRBV20-1,TGCAGTGCTAGAGAGGCTAGCGGGGGCTACAATGAGCAGTTCTTC,CSAREASGGYNEQFF
TRBJ2-7,NA,NA,TRBV29-1,TGCAGCGCCCAGGTGGGGCAGAACTCCTACGAGCAGTACTTC,CSAQVGQNSYEQYF
TRBJ2-7,TRBD2,few,TRBV4-1,TGCGCCAGCAGCCAAGATCTGGAACGGACTAGCGGGATCTACGAGCAGTACTTC,CASSQDLERTSGIYEQYF
TRBJ2-5,NA,NA,TRBV20-1,TGCAGTGCTATTAAGGGGGGCGGTGAGACCCAGTACTTC,CSAIKGGGETQYF
TRBJ2-5,NA,few,TRBV29-1,TGCAGCGTTGATCCCGGGGGTGGAAAAGAGACCCAGTACTTC,CSVDPGGGKETQYF
TRBJ1-1,NA,few,TRBV6-5,TGTGCCAGCAGTACCTCAGGTAAAACTGAAGCTTTCTTT,CASSTSGKTEAFF
TRBJ2-7,TRBD1,NA,TRBV7-9,TGTGCCAGCAGCTTAGCTTTTAGGGGGCTAGAAACCTACGAGCAGTACTTC,CASSLAFRGLETYEQYF
TRBJ2-2,NA,few,TRBV5-1,TGCGCCAGCACGAAGGTGGCCTCCACGAACACCGGGGAGCTGTTTTTT,CASTKVASTNTGELFF
TRBJ2-3,NA,NA,TRBV7-9,TGTGCCAGCAGCGCGCGGGACACTAGCACAGATACGCAGTATTTT,CASSARDTSTDTQYF
TRBJ2-7,TRBD1,few,TRBV4-2,TGTGCCAGCAGCCAGGAACGACAGGGGCTCTCCTACGAGCAGTACTTC,CASSQERQGLSYEQYF
TRBJ1-6,NA,NA,TRBV20-1,TGCAGTGCTAGAGAACTAGGAGAGAGCCCTAATTCACCCCTCCACTTT,CSARELGESPNSPLHF
TRBJ2-1,TRBD2,NA,TRBV7-6,TGTGCCAGCAGCTTACGGGCTCGGCCTAGCGGGGGGGTTGACAATGGGCAGTTCTTC,CASSLRARPSGGVDNGQFF
TRBJ2-1,NA,few,TRBV4-1,TGCGCCAGCAGCCTGGGGTACCGGGACCTTTGGGGCGATGAGCAGTTCTTC,CASSLGYRDLWGDEQFF
TRBJ2-5,NA,NA,TRBV6-6,TGTGCCAGCAGTTACTCAGGCGACGGGGAGACCCAGTACTTC,CASSYSGDGETQYF
TRBJ2-3,TRBD2,NA,TRBV11-1,TGTGCCAGCAAGCGGGGGGTCTCAGATACGCAGTATTTT,CASKRGVSDTQYF
TRBJ1-1,NA,NA,TRBV27,TGTGCCAGCAGTCAAACAGGGATCACTGAAGCTTTCTTT,CASSQTGITEAFF
TRBJ1-5,NA,NA,TRBV18,TGTGCCAGCTCACCGATACAGGATCAGCCCCAGCATTTT,CASSPIQDQPQHF
TRBJ2-5,TRBD2,NA,TRBV12-5,TGTGCTAGTGGTTTGGGCCTAGCGGGGGTGGTGGAGACCCAGTACTTC,CASGLGLAGVVETQYF
TRBJ1-5,NA,NA,TRBV6-1,TGTGCCAGCAGCGGCATTGTTAGCAATCAGCCCCAGCATTTT,CASSGIVSNQPQHF
TRBJ2-1,TRBD2,many,TRBV10-3,TGTGCCATCAGTACGACTAGCGGGGCGGATGAGCAGTTCTTC,CAISTTSGADEQFF
TRBJ2-7,NA,once,TRBV3-1,TGTGCCAGCAGCCAAGATAACGGGAACTCCTACGAGCAGTACTTC,CASSQDNGNSYEQYF
TRBJ2-1,NA,few,TRBV10-3,TGTGCCATCAGTGATAGGGGTAGGGCCAATGAGCAGTTCTTC,CAISDRGRANEQFF
TRBJ2-4,NA,few,TRBV12-3/TRBV12-4,NA,CASSSSTSGEQYF